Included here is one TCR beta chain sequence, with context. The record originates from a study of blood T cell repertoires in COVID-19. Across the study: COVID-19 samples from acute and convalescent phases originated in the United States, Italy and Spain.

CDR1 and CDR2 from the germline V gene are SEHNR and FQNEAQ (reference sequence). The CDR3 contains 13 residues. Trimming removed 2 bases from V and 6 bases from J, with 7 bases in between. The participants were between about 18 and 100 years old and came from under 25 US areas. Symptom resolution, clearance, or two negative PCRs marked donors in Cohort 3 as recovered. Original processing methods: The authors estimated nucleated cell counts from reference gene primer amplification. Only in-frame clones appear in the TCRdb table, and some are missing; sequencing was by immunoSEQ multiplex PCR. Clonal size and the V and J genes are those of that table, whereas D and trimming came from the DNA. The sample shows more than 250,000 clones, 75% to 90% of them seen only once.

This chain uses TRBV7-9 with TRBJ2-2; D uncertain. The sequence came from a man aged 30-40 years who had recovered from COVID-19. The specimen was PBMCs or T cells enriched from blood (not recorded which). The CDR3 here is CASSLSLSGELFF. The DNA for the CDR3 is TGTGCCAGCAGCTTATCTCTTTCCGGGGAGCTGTTTTTT.